These T cell receptor beta chains were read from a single sample in a study of blood T cell repertoires in COVID-19. Measured with immunoSEQ multiplex PCR; TCRdb has only the in-frame clones, and not every one. The sample consists of about 670,000 clones, just under 90% of them appearing once. Sequenced: peripheral blood. Source of these receptors: a woman between 18 and 30 years old with acute or convalescent COVID-19. CDR3s include the opening cysteine and the closing phenylalanine or tryptophan. The order of the fields is D gene, V gene, clone size, J gene, CDR3 DNA, CDR3 protein. The D gene is left open where the match is weak. A row's size may be missing; if present it is once, few, many or a size class.

>-|TRBV20-1|-|TRBJ1-1
TGCAGTGCTAGTGGGAGGGGGGGCATGAACACTGAAGCTTTCTTT
CSASGRGGMNTEAFF
>-|TRBV9|-|TRBJ1-4
TGTGCCAGCAGCGTAGGGGGACTGGCAACTAATGAAAAACTGTTTTTT
CASSVGGLATNEKLFF
>TRBD1|TRBV4-1|-|TRBJ1-5
TGCGCCAGCAGCCCTATACAGGGGGACTATCAGCCCCAGCATTTT
CASSPIQGDYQPQHF
>TRBD2|TRBV3-1/TRBV3-2|-|TRBJ2-5
TGTGCCAGCAGCCAAGCCGGGACTAGCGGGGAGACCCAGTACTTC
CASSQAGTSGETQYF
>-|TRBV21-1|-|TRBJ1-5
TGTGCCAGCAGCACCCCGACAGGGTTATTGGATCAGCCCCAGCATTTT
CASSTPTGLLDQPQHF
>TRBD2|TRBV11-2|-|TRBJ2-7
TGTGCCAGCAGCCGGATAAGCGGGGGTCACGGGGAGTACTTC
CASSRISGGHGEYF
>TRBD1|TRBV12-3/TRBV12-4|-|TRBJ1-1
TGTGCCAGCATGGGACAGTCGAACACTGAAGCTTTCTTT
CASMGQSNTEAFF
>TRBD1|TRBV7-2|few|TRBJ1-2
TGTGCCAGCAGCTTAGGAGGGACAGCTGAGTATGGCTACACCTTC
CASSLGGTAEYGYTF
>TRBD1|TRBV3-1/TRBV3-2|-|TRBJ2-1
TGTGCCAGCAGCCGGACAGGGGGTGGTTATGAGCAGTTCTTC
CASSRTGGGYEQFF
>-|TRBV30|-|TRBJ1-2
TGTGCCTGGAGTTACGGGGACTATGGCTACACCTTC
CAWSYGDYGYTF
>-|TRBV7-8|-|TRBJ2-3
TGTGCCAGCAGCTTAGAACAGGGCACAGATACGCAGTATTTT
CASSLEQGTDTQYF
>-|TRBV24-1|-|TRBJ2-1
TGTGCCACCAGTGATCCAGGGGCCGAGGACGAGCAGTTCTTC
CATSDPGAEDEQFF
>-|TRBV5-4|-|TRBJ2-6
TGTGCCAGCAGCTTCGGGTCTGGGGCCAACGTCCTGACTTTC
CASSFGSGANVLTF
>-|TRBV9|few|TRBJ1-1
TGTGCCAGCAGCGTACTCCGGTCTGGGCAAAAGTATGAAGCTTTCTTT
CASSVLRSGQKYEAFF
>-|TRBV6-4|-|TRBJ1-4
TGTGCCAGCAGGGGAGGGACGGGGGCTAATGAAAAACTGTTTTTT
CASRGGTGANEKLFF
>-|TRBV23-1|once|TRBJ1-2
TGCGCCAGCAGTCAATCGGGTCGCGGGGGGCTCGGTTGTGGCTACACCTTC
CASSQSGRGGLGCGYTF
>-|TRBV5-1|-|TRBJ1-1
TGCGCCAGCAGCTTGGGGGGGCGAACTGAAGCTTTCTTT
CASSLGGRTEAFF
>-|TRBV28|-|TRBJ1-5
TGTGCCAGCAGTTTAGGATGGGGGGGTAATCAGCCCCAGCATTTT
CASSLGWGGNQPQHF
>-|TRBV30|few|TRBJ1-6
TGTGCCTGGAGTGTCGACCCCGCGCGAGTCGGGCCCCTCCACTTT
CAWSVDPARVGPLHF
>-|TRBV19|-|TRBJ1-5
TGTGCCAGTAGTATAGAAGGGGGATTTAGCAATCAGCCCCAGCATTTT
CASSIEGGFSNQPQHF
>-|TRBV6-5|-|TRBJ1-6
TGTGCCAGCAGTTACCGCGCTACCGGGGGGAATTCACCCCTCCACTTT
CASSYRATGGNSPLHF
>TRBD2|TRBV6-2/TRBV6-3|-|TRBJ2-7
TGTGCCAGCAGTTATAGGGAGGGGTACGAGCAGTACTTC
CASSYREGYEQYF
>-|TRBV6-4|-|TRBJ2-3
TGTGCCAGCAGTAACAGGGCGCTCGATACGCAGTATTTT
CASSNRALDTQYF
>-|TRBV7-9|-|TRBJ1-2
TGTGCCAGCAGCTTTTACAGGGATGGCTACACCTTC
CASSFYRDGYTF
>TRBD1|TRBV2|-|TRBJ1-5
TGTGCCAGCAAGTACAGGGGTAGCAATCAGCCCCAGCATTTT
CASKYRGSNQPQHF
>-|TRBV2|-|TRBJ2-1
TGTGCCAGCAGTGGCGTTAGCTCCTACAATGAGCAGTTCTTC
CASSGVSSYNEQFF
>-|TRBV4-1|-|TRBJ1-5
TGCGCCAGCAGCCAGGGCCAGTCAAGCAATCAGCCCCAGCATTTT
CASSQGQSSNQPQHF
>-|TRBV11-2|-|TRBJ1-1
TGTGCCAGCAGTACAGGGTCCACTGAAGCTTTCTTT
CASSTGSTEAFF
>-|TRBV5-6|-|TRBJ2-1
TGTGCCAGCAGAGGACACCCGACAGCCGACTTGGGTAATGAGCAGTTCTTC
CASRGHPTADLGNEQFF
>-|TRBV3-1/TRBV3-2|-|TRBJ1-2
TGTGCCAGCAGCCAAGTCATGGGAGGTAACTATGGCTACACCTTC
CASSQVMGGNYGYTF
>TRBD2|TRBV13|once|TRBJ2-5
TGTGCCAGCAGTTTTCTAGCGGGCGGGAGAGAGACCCAGTACTTC
CASSFLAGGRETQYF
>-|TRBV24-1|-|TRBJ2-1
TGTGCCACCAGTGATTTTAGCGGTAGCTCCTACAATGAGCAGTTCTTC
CATSDFSGSSYNEQFF
>-|TRBV25-1|-|TRBJ2-1
TGTGCCAGCAGTGCTATCAATGAGCAGTTCTTC
CASSAINEQFF
>TRBD1|TRBV27|-|TRBJ1-2
TGTGCCAGCAGTTTAACAGGGGGCGGGTATTATGGCTACACCTTC
CASSLTGGGYYGYTF
>-|TRBV7-2|-|TRBJ1-3
TGTGCCAGCAGCCCCGCCCTCAGGGCTGGAAACACCATATATTTT
CASSPALRAGNTIYF
>-|TRBV5-1|-|TRBJ1-5
TGCGCCAGCAGCTTGGATGGACATAGCAATCAGCCCCAGCATTTT
CASSLDGHSNQPQHF
>-|TRBV6-2/TRBV6-3|-|TRBJ1-2
TGTGCCAGCAGCCCCCTAGAGGTCAGGGATGGCTACACCTTC
CASSPLEVRDGYTF
>-|TRBV28|-|TRBJ1-5
TGTGCCAGCAATCATTACCAGGGGAGCAATCAGCCCCAGCATTTT
CASNHYQGSNQPQHF
>-|TRBV9|-|TRBJ2-2
TGTGCCAGCACAGGAAACACCGGGGAGCTGTTTTTT
CASTGNTGELFF
>TRBD1|TRBV19|-|TRBJ2-6
TGTGCCAGTGGGCGGGACAGGGAACCCTCTGGGGCCAACGTCCTGACTTTC
CASGRDREPSGANVLTF
>-|TRBV5-6|-|TRBJ1-2
TGTGCCAGCAGCTTGGATGGGAGCCTATTAACCACTAACTATGGCTACACCTTC
CASSLDGSLLTTNYGYTF
>-|TRBV5-6|-|TRBJ1-2
TGTGCCAGCAGCTTGGGGCGCGGGGACGGCTATGGCTACACCTTC
CASSLGRGDGYGYTF
>TRBD1|TRBV6-5|-|TRBJ1-2
TGTGCCAGCAGACGGGACAGCTTCTATGGCTACACCTTC
CASRRDSFYGYTF
>TRBD1|TRBV3-1/TRBV3-2|-|TRBJ1-5
TGTGCCAGCAGCCAAGATCGGAGGACGGGACAGGGCAATCAGCCCCAGCATTTT
CASSQDRRTGQGNQPQHF
>TRBD1|TRBV10-2|once|TRBJ1-5
TGCGCCAGCAGTGTAGGGACAGATCAGCCCCAGCATTTT
CASSVGTDQPQHF
>-|TRBV6-4|-|TRBJ1-1
TGTGCCAGCAGCGCTTCTACAGAGAACACTGAAGCTTTCTTT
CASSASTENTEAFF
>-|TRBV18|-|TRBJ1-1
TGTGCCACCTTAGCAGGACTCCAAGGCACTGAAGCTTTCTTT
CATLAGLQGTEAFF